This TCR beta chain is from a study of T cells in Graves' hyperthyroidism and ophthalmopathy. General study results and limits: Through a model of 13 V-J features, ophthalmopathy was separated from stable hyperthyroidism.

Newly diagnosed patients aged 18 to 65 had hyperthyroidism of under 2 months' duration. Any patient presenting with uncontrolled infection, other autoimmune disease, pregnancy or lactation was left out. An approximately 10 ml volume of fresh peripheral blood provided the PBMCs. Using RNA transcripts as the source, TCR beta CDR3 regions were amplified. HTBI primers were employed in a first-round RT-PCR of the TCR CDR3. TCRdb itself ran the multiplex PCR reads through MiXCR, one entry per CDR3 protein. Of about 620,000 distinct CDR3 sequences listed, about a sixth are singletons. This CDR3 region has 16 residues. The germline V gene encodes CDR1 MDHEN and CDR2 SYDVKM. Trimming cost V 5 bases and J 6 bases; bases outside gene matches: 7. This clonotype was observed many times. The antigen is unknown.

Sequencing was performed on blood. This clonotype was sampled from a woman aged 25 to 45 with Graves' hyperthyroidism. The V call is TRBV28, the J call TRBJ2-3; 14 bases agree with TRBD2. CDR3 sequence reads: CASSTGTSGSYDTQYF. CDR3 sequence (DNA): TGTGCCAGCAGTACGGGGACTAGCGGGAGTTATGATACGCAGTATTTT.